Presented here are 22 T cell receptor beta chains from one specimen sequenced in a study of a mutant IDH1 vaccine in newly diagnosed glioma. Time point noted: week 5, during vaccination. Each vaccine dose was 300 ug of mutant IDH1 20-mer peptide, with topical imiquimod. For these TCRs, the target antigens are not known. Here immunoSEQ multiplex PCR was the method, and the copy in TCRdb shows in-frame clones only, minus some. The sample carries roughly 72,000 clones, 90% to 95% recorded once. The input for sequencing was PBMCs, taken from a glioma patient whose treatment included an IDH1 peptide vaccine. These TCRs come from a woman aged 45-65 years with glioma.

This chain connects TRBV28 to TRBJ2-4, with a weak D call TRBD2 (6 bases). Germline CDR1 and CDR2: MDHEN and SYDVKM. The V end was cut by 10 bases, the J end by 2 bases, with 15 bases between. This CDR3 spans 14 amino acids. The CDR3 nucleotides are TGTGCCACGTTGGAGGGAGTTACCAAAAACATTCAGTACTTC. This encodes CATLEGVTKNIQYF. Filled out from reference TRBV28 and TRBJ2-4, the complete variable domain reads DVKVTQSSRYLVKRTGEKVFLECVQDMDHENMFWYRQDPGLGLRLIYFSYDVKMKEKGDIPEGYSVSREKKERFSLILESASTNQTSMYLCATLEGVTKNIQYFGAGTRLSVL.

The gene calls are TRBV20-1 and TRBJ2-3; D possibly corresponds to TRBD2 (6 bases). The ends were cut back, 8 bases at V and 6 bases at J, with 12 bases in the middle. This CDR3 region has 11 residues. Germline V gene data show CDR1 as DFQATT and CDR2 as SNEGSKA (reference sequence). As DNA, the CDR3 is TGCAGTTCCGGGAGCGGGGATACGCAGTATTTT. Translating gives CSSGSGDTQYF.

CDR3 sequence: CASNLFPGQDGNTIYF. CDR3 DNA sequence: TGTGCCAGCAACCTTTTTCCGGGACAGGATGGAAACACCATATATTTT. The chain links TRBV6-6 to TRBJ1-3; 8 bases align to TRBD1. This CDR3 contains 16 residues. The J segment lost 3 bases and the V segment lost 7 bases, leaving 11 bases of the junction unmatched. The germline V gene has CDR1 MNHNY and CDR2 SVGAGI (reference sequence).

The chain couples TRBV6-5 to TRBJ1-1; 8 bases are shared with TRBD1. Germline V lookup: CDR1 MNHEY, CDR2 SVGAGI. This CDR3 is 15 amino acids long. J gave up 5 bases and V 5 bases, and 10 bases lay outside the gene matches. CDR3 coding DNA: TGTGCCAGCAGTCAACGGACAGGGCGATGGACTGAAGCTTTCTTT. Protein sequence: CASSQRTGRWTEAFF.

The CDR3 sequence is CASSSSTATGNTIYF. The CDR3 nucleotides read TGTGCCAGCAGTTCATCGACCGCTACTGGAAACACCATATATTTT. The chain combines TRBV6-1 with TRBJ1-3, with D uncertain. CDR3 size: 15 residues. V was clipped by 5 bases and J by 2 bases, with 13 bases between them. Germline V gene lookup returns CDR1 MNHNS and CDR2 SASEGT.

This chain uses TRBV2 with TRBJ1-5; D gene ambiguous. Germline lookup yields CDR1 SNHLY and CDR2 FYNNEI. The CDR3 totals 14 residues. V gave up 1 base and J gave up 1 base, with 5 bases separating them. The CDR3 DNA is TGTGCCAGCAGTGAAGTTTGGAGCAATCAGCCCCAGCATTTT. The encoded protein is CASSEVWSNQPQHF.

This chain links TRBV7-3 with TRBJ2-2; D call uncertain. This CDR3 spans 14 amino acids. Trimming left V 5 bases short and J 3 bases short, with 10 bases between. CDR1 SGHTA and CDR2 FQGTGA come from the germline V gene. The CDR3 nucleotides are TGTGCCAGCAGCCTTACGAGTGACACCGGGGAGCTGTTTTTT. Encoded protein: CASSLTSDTGELFF.

This clone was recorded once. CDR3 loop: CASSGPGQKEYSNQPQHF. The CDR3 DNA reads TGTGCCAGCAGTGGCCCGGGACAGAAAGAATATAGCAATCAGCCCCAGCATTTT. The V and J genes are TRBV6-1 and TRBJ1-5, with 7 bases identical to TRBD1. V was clipped by 4 bases and J by 0 bases; unmatched bases: 12. The CDR3 is 18 residues long. Germline values: CDR1 MNHNS, CDR2 SASEGT.

The rearrangement uses TRBV13 and TRBJ2-3; 14 nucleotides line up with TRBD2. Germline trimming cut 3 bases from V and 3 bases from J; bases unmatched to any gene: 5. CDR3 length equals 17 residues. Germline loops: CDR1 PRHDT, CDR2 FYEKMQ (reference sequence). Written as DNA, the CDR3 is TGTGCCAGCAGCTTCCGACTAGCGGGAGGGATGACAGATACGCAGTATTTT. Amino acid sequence: CASSFRLAGGMTDTQYF.

The chain links TRBV6-5 to TRBJ1-1, with TRBD1 identical over 8 bases. This CDR3 is built from 14 residues. The J segment lost 0 bases and the V segment lost 6 bases, leaving 3 bases of the junction unmatched. Per germline, CDR1 MNHEY and CDR2 SVGAGI. CDR3 DNA sequence: TGTGCCAGCAGGGACAGGGTCATGAACACTGAAGCTTTCTTT. Protein product: CASRDRVMNTEAFF.

The chain links TRBV6-1 to TRBJ1-1, with TRBD1 as a possible D gene (5 bases). The germline gives CDR1 MNHNS, CDR2 SASEGT. Trimming removed 0 bases at V and 1 base at J, with 12 bases between. This CDR3 region has 16 residues. DNA for the CDR3: TGTGCCAGCAGTGAAGCTCGGGACCGATGGAACACTGAAGCTTTCTTT. It codes for CASSEARDRWNTEAFF.

This chain links TRBV5-1 with TRBJ1-1, with TRBD1 identical over 8 bases. The ends lost 0 bases at V and 9 bases at J; junction bases unmatched: 10. The germline CDR1 and CDR2 sequences are SGHRS and YFSETQ. This CDR3 has 15 amino acids. The CDR3 sequence is CASSLGQGMAVKAFF. Here the CDR3 DNA reads TGCGCCAGCAGCTTGGGACAGGGGATGGCCGTGAAAGCTTTCTTT.

The chain uses TRBV6-1 and TRBJ2-7, with 10 bases matching TRBD1. Germline lookup yields CDR1 MNHNS and CDR2 SASEGT. Trimming removed 6 bases from V and 6 bases from J; junction bases left unmatched: 2. This CDR3 contains 12 residues. This chain's CDR3 is CASRGDRGEQYF. The CDR3 region has the DNA TGTGCCAGCAGAGGGGACAGGGGCGAGCAGTACTTC.

The chain joins TRBV4-2 to TRBJ2-7, with 7 bases matching TRBD2. Germline V gene data show CDR1 as LGHNA and CDR2 as YNFKEQ. The CDR3 sequence is 16 residues long. The junction had 10 bases not matched to a gene; V was cut back by 5 bases and J by 0 bases. The CDR3 is CASSELGGSNSYEQYF. The CDR3 nucleotides read TGTGCCAGCAGCGAACTCGGGGGGTCGAACTCCTACGAGCAGTACTTC.

V gene TRBV28 combines with J gene TRBJ2-2; D remains unclear. V lost 7 bases and J 4 bases, leaving 16 bases between the germline ends. Germline V lookup: CDR1 MDHEN, CDR2 SYDVKM. The CDR3 is made up of 15 amino acids. CDR3 sequence reads: CASKLPSHGTGELFF. CDR3 nucleotides: TGTGCCAGCAAATTACCCTCACACGGCACCGGGGAGCTGTTTTTT.

The J gene is TRBJ2-1, the V gene TRBV30; D is ambiguous. The CDR3 is made up of 13 amino acids. Germline values: CDR1 GTSNPN, CDR2 SVGIG (reference sequence). V was cut by 3 bases and J by 8 bases, with 14 bases left in between. CDR3: CAWRRVGLDEQFF. The CDR3, as DNA: TGTGCCTGGAGAAGAGTTGGCCTTGATGAGCAGTTCTTC.

The V and J genes are TRBV28 and TRBJ1-5, with TRBD1 matching 8 bases. Germline trimming cut 6 bases from V and 2 bases from J; bases unmatched to any gene: 6. The germline V gene encodes CDR1 MDHEN and CDR2 SYDVKM. The CDR3 spans 15 residues. The DNA of the CDR3 is TGTGCCAGCAGCGGACTGACAGGGGGCAATCAGCCCCAGCATTTT. It yields the protein CASSGLTGGNQPQHF.

V is TRBV30 and J is TRBJ1-4; weak D call: TRBD1 (5 bases). The CDR3 contains 14 residues. Trimming pared 4 bases from V and 8 bases from J, leaving 17 bases between. From germline, CDR1 is GTSNPN and CDR2 SVGIG (reference sequence). Here the CDR3 DNA reads TGTGCCTGGAAAAGGGGACTCGGTGGCGAAAAACTGTTTTTT. Encoded protein: CAWKRGLGGEKLFF.

This chain joins TRBV7-6 and TRBJ2-7; D is undetermined. Trimming pared 4 bases from V and 0 bases from J, leaving 7 bases between. Germline CDR1 and CDR2: SGHVS and FNYEAQ. This CDR3 has 13 amino acids. The CDR3 here is CASSSLSSYEQYF. CDR3 coding DNA: TGTGCCAGCAGCTCTTTGAGCTCCTACGAGCAGTACTTC.

This chain links TRBV5-1 with TRBJ2-5, with 11 bases lining up with TRBD2. V lost 0 bases, J lost 4 bases, and 5 bases stayed unmatched. The CDR3 totals 16 residues. From germline, CDR1 is SGHRS and CDR2 YFSETQ. The DNA for the CDR3 is TGCGCCAGCAGCTTGGCCGGTAGCGGGAGGGCAGAGACCCAGTACTTC. This translates into CASSLAGSGRAETQYF.

This chain connects TRBV9 to TRBJ2-1, with 12 nucleotides matching TRBD2. CDR1 and CDR2 from the germline V gene are SGDLS and YYNGEE. The CDR3 consists of 17 residues. Trimming at V came to 4 bases and at J to 0 bases, leaving 5 bases not matched to a gene. The CDR3 region has the DNA TGTGCCAGCAGCATTGGACTAGCGGGAAGCTCCTACAATGAGCAGTTCTTC. Amino acids: CASSIGLAGSSYNEQFF.

Note on this clone: One end of the junction fails to match germline, which may point to a read error. This chain joins TRBV13 and TRBJ1-1; tentatively, D is TRBD1 (6 bases). From germline, CDR1 is PRHDT and CDR2 FYEKMQ (reference sequence). The CDR3 has 15 amino acids. The DNA of the CDR3 is TGTGCCAGCAGGTTAGGGGGATTTATGAACACTGAAGCTTTCTTT. Its translation: CASRLGGFMNTEAFF.